Given below is one T cell receptor (beta chain) in context. The antigen remains undetermined. The DNA is omitted, as the CDR3 cannot be located on it reliably, and the CDR3 follows TCRdb's listing. Bulk tissue was left unsorted, and RNA and DNA were co-extracted from 20-30 mg of it. By surgical resection, the patients were treated for their primary liver carcinoma. Viable tumor cells exceeded 90% in all tumor samples. The data derive from a study of tumor-infiltrating lymphocytes in primary liver carcinoma. General observations from the study: Tumor region pairs outstripped tumor-adjacent and tumor-blood pairs in overlap.

The authors made TCR beta cDNA from approximately 500 ng total RNA with a constant-region primer. Nested multiplex PCR, run for three rounds with slightly modified ARM-PCR, yielded TCR beta libraries. The study ran its first two PCR rounds for approximately 11 cycles each, using TRBV1-TRBV30 forward primers and a C-beta reverse primer. MiXCR was run by TCRdb on the multiplex PCR reads, yielding one entry per CDR3 protein. The profile shows around 81,000 distinct CDR3 sequences, 70% to 80% of them singletons. The CDR3 has 12 residues if both end residues are counted. In germline, CDR1 is SQVTM, CDR2 ANQGSEA.

This chain joins TRBV29-1 and TRBJ1-2. The receptor was isolated from a woman aged 60-70 years with primary liver carcinoma and hepatitis B virus infection. Source material: liver tumor tissue from sampling region 4. Documented subset: tumor region T4, right-lateral pole. The CDR3 region is CSVGGDIYGCTF.